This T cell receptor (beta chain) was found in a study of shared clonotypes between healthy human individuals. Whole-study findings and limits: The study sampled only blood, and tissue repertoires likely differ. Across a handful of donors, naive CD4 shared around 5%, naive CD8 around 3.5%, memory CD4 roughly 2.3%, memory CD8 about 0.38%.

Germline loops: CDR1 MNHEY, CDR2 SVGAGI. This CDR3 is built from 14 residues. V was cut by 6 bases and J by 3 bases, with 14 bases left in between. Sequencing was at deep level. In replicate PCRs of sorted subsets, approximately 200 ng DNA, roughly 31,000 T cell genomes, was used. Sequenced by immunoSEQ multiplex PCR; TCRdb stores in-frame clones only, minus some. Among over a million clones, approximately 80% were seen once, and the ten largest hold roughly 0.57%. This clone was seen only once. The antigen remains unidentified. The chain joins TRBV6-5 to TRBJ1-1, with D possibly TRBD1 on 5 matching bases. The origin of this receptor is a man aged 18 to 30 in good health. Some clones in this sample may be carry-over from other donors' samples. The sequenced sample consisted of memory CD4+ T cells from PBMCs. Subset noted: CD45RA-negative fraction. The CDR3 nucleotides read TGTGCCAGCAGGTGGGGCAGGAGTTACACTGAAGCTTTCTTT. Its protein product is CASRWGRSYTEAFF.